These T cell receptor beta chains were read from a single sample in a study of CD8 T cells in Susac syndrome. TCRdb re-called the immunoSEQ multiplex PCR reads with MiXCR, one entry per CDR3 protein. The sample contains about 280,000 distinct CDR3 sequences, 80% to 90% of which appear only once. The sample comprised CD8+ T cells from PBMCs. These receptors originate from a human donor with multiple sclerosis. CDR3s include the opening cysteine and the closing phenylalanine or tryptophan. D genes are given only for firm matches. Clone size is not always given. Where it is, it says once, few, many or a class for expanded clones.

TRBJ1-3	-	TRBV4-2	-	CASSQDSSQGLGNTIYF	TGTGCCAGCAGCCAAGATAGTAGCCAGGGTTTAGGAAACACCATATATTTT
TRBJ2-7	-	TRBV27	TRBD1	CASRMDRGPSYEQYF	TGTGCCAGCAGAATGGACAGGGGGCCCTCCTACGAGCAGTACTTC
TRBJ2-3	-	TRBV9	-	CASSVEPGRTDTQYF	TGTGCCAGCAGCGTAGAACCGGGGAGGACAGATACGCAGTATTTT
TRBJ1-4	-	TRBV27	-	CASSYGPGPTNEKLFF	TGTGCCAGCAGTTACGGTCCGGGACCCACTAATGAAAAACTGTTTTTT
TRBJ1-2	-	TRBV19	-	CASSPSGWDGYTF	TGTGCCAGTAGCCCGTCTGGCTGGGATGGCTACACCTTC
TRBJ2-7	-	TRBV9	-	CASSVGGSTPGGEQYF	TGTGCCAGCAGCGTAGGGGGAAGCACTCCCGGGGGCGAGCAGTACTTC
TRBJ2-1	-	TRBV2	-	CASIARPSSYNEQFF	TGTGCCAGCATAGCGCGGCCGAGCTCCTACAATGAGCAGTTCTTC
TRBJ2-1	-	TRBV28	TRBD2	CATRGAGGSQFF	TGTGCCACCCGGGGAGCGGGAGGTTCGCAGTTCTTC
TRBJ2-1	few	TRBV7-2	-	CASSLAPGTIYNEQFF	TGTGCCAGCAGCTTAGCCCCGGGAACGATCTACAATGAGCAGTTCTTC
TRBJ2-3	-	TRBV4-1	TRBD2	CASSHPREGGTDTQYF	TGCGCCAGCAGCCATCCGCGGGAGGGCGGCACAGATACGCAGTATTTT
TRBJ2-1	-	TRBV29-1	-	CSVDGQLNNEQFF	TGCAGCGTTGATGGACAGCTTAACAATGAGCAGTTCTTC
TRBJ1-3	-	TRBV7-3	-	CASSPDGGTSGNTIYF	TGTGCCAGCAGCCCCGACGGTGGGACCTCTGGAAACACCATATATTTT
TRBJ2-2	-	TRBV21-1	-	CASSTRGPNTGELFF	TGTGCCAGCAGCACACGGGGCCCGAACACCGGGGAGCTGTTTTTT
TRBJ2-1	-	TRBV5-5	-	CASSLSREQFF	TGTGCCAGCAGCTTGAGTAGGGAGCAGTTCTTC
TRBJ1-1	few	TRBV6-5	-	CASMFNTEAFF	TGTGCCAGCATGTTCAACACTGAAGCTTTCTTT
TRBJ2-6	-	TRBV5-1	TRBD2	CASSPRLAGAGGANVLTF	TGCGCCAGCAGCCCAAGACTAGCGGGAGCTGGTGGGGCCAACGTCCTGACTTTC
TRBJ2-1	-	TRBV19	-	CASSSGRRNNEQFF	TGTGCCAGTAGTTCCGGGCGGCGGAACAATGAGCAGTTCTTC
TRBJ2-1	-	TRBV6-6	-	CASSYPSTGGYEQFF	TGTGCCAGCAGTTATCCGTCTACAGGAGGATATGAGCAGTTCTTC
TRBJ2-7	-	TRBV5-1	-	CASSLRATPYEQYF	TGCGCCAGCAGCTTACGGGCCACCCCCTACGAGCAGTACTTC
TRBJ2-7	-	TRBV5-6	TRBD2	CASSDKREGYEQYF	TGTGCCAGCAGCGACAAGCGGGAAGGGTACGAGCAGTACTTC
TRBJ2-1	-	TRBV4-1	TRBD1	CASSPDRGLEQFF	TGCGCCAGCAGCCCGGACAGGGGGCTTGAGCAGTTCTTC
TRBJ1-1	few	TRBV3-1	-	CASSHNRNTEAFF	TGTGCCAGCAGCCATAACAGGAACACTGAAGCTTTCTTT
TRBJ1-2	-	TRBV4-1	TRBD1	CASSQDLGQGNGYTF	TGCGCCAGCAGCCAAGACCTGGGACAGGGGAATGGCTACACCTTC
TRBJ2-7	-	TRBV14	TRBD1	CANSQDPTGTGFYEQYF	TGTGCCAACAGCCAAGACCCTACCGGGACAGGGTTCTACGAGCAGTACTTC
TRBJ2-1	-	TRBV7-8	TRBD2	CASSFGLAGVGDEQFF	TGTGCCAGCAGCTTCGGACTAGCGGGAGTTGGCGATGAGCAGTTCTTC
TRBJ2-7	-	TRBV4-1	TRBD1	CASSLPPTGTGRTYEQYF	TGCGCCAGCAGCTTGCCCCCTACCGGGACAGGGCGGACCTACGAGCAGTACTTC
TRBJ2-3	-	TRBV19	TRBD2	CASSIEAGGLIPDTQYF	TGTGCCAGTAGTATAGAAGCGGGAGGCCTTATCCCAGATACGCAGTATTTT
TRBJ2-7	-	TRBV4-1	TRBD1	CASSQRTGWEQYF	TGCGCCAGCAGCCAAAGGACAGGGTGGGAGCAGTACTTC
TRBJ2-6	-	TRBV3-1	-	CASSRGTGSPSSGANVLTF	TGTGCCAGCAGCCGTGGTACAGGGTCTCCTAGCTCTGGGGCCAACGTCCTGACTTTC
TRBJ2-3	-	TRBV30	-	CAWNRRGHTDTQYF	TGTGCCTGGAATCGCCGGGGTCACACAGATACGCAGTATTTT
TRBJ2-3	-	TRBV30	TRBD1	CAWSGGIRDRRDTQYF	TGTGCCTGGAGTGGTGGGATCCGGGACAGAAGAGATACGCAGTATTTT
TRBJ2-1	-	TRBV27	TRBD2	CASSLSPSGNNEQFF	TGTGCCAGCAGTTTATCGCCTAGCGGGAACAATGAGCAGTTCTTC
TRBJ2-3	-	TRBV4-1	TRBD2	CASSRTSPSTDTQYF	TGCGCCAGCAGCCGGACTAGCCCAAGCACAGATACGCAGTATTTT
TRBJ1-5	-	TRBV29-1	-	CSVGGKNQPQHF	TGCAGCGTTGGAGGGAAAAATCAGCCCCAGCATTTT
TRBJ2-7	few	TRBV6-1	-	CASSPPVLGDTYEQYF	TGTGCCAGCAGTCCCCCTGTTTTGGGCGATACCTACGAGCAGTACTTC
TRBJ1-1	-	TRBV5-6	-	CASSGSGDAVAFF	TGTGCCAGCAGCGGGAGTGGGGACGCCGTAGCTTTCTTT
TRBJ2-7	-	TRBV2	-	CASSEAGDEQYF	TGTGCCAGCAGTGAAGCAGGGGACGAGCAGTACTTC
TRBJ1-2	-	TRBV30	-	CAWRGGRLNGYTF	TGTGCCTGGAGGGGGGGAAGACTGAATGGCTACACCTTC
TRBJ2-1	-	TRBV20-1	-	CSATERASSYNEQFF	TGCAGTGCTACGGAGCGGGCCAGCTCCTACAATGAGCAGTTCTTC